This T cell receptor (beta chain) was documented in a study of cytomegalovirus exposure and HLA in healthy donors. This clone was counted only a few times. The target antigen is unknown. Study-level results: Cytomegalovirus-associated status was assigned to around 160 TCR beta chains. There were some V segments, including TRBV6-2 and TRBV6-3, excluded as indistinguishable. Presence/absence analyses rested on an assumption that sequencing depth was roughly uniform across donors.

PCR used 60 Vbeta primers and 13 Jbeta primers. TCRdb's copy holds only in-frame clones and misses some; the assay was immunoSEQ multiplex PCR. This sample has some 200,000 clones; 65% to 90% occur once, and the top ten carry 1.4%. The CDR3 has 16 amino acids. The germline V gene encodes CDR1 MNHEY and CDR2 SVGAGI. V was cut by 0 bases and J by 8 bases, with 16 bases left in between. Sequenced: PBMCs. The sequence derives from a girl between 10 and 17 years old in good health and CMV-seronegative. The V and J genes are TRBV6-5 and TRBJ1-4; a possible D gene is TRBD1 (5 bases). CDR3 nucleotides: TGTGCCAGCAGTTACTCGGGGCCGTTGGCGCGGGAAAAACTGTTTTTT. It is translated as CASSYSGPLAREKLFF.